The present T cell receptor beta chain was sequenced within a study of identical twins. Findings and limits, study-wide: Findings came from cross-sectional statistics, without long-term follow-up of donors. Low generation probability was overrepresented in out-of-frame alpha sequences shared by twins.

In its sample, this clonotype was seen a few times. The antigen is unknown. TCRdb ran MiXCR on the 5' RACE reads and lists one entry per CDR3 protein. The sample comprises 540,000 or so distinct CDR3 sequences, around 20% of which are singletons, and 0.45% to 0.5% rests with the top ten. The V gene lost 5 bases and the J gene lost 5 bases, with 21 bases spanning the gap. The CDR3 is 16 residues long. This sample also belongs to another study, concerning yellow fever vaccine responses in identical twins.

The source of this sequence is a woman aged 18-29 years in good health. V is TRBV12-3 or TRBV12-4 and J is TRBJ2-5; no clear D gene. What was sequenced was CD4+ T cells sorted from blood. The CDR3 sequence: CASSLNRATLGETQYF. CDR3 DNA sequence: TGTGCCAGCAGTCTCAACCGGGCCACTTTAGGGGAGACCCAGTACTTC.